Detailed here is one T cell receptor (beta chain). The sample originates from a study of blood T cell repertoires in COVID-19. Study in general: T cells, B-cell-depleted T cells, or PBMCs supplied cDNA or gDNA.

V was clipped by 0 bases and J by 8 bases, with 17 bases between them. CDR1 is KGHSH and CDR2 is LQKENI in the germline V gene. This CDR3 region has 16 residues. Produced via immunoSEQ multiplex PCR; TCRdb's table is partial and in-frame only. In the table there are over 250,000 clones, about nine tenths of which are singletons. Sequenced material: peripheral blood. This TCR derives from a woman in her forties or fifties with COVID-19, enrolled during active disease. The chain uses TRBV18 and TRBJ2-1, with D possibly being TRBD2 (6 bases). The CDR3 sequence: CASSPPGSAGGYEQFF. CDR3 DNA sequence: TGTGCCAGCTCACCACCGGGCTCAGCGGGTGGGTATGAGCAGTTCTTC.